The table lists the clone carrying this T cell receptor (beta chain) with many counts. As yet, its antigen is unknown. The data were obtained in a study of T cell repertoires in cytomegalovirus infection. Findings and caveats of the study: Dominant in the ex vivo response were TCR beta clonotypes restricted by HLA-C and specific for CMV.

TCRdb used MiXCR to reprocess the reads, holding one entry per CDR3 protein. The table shows roughly 320,000 distinct CDR3 sequences, with 9.5% occurring only once. The specimen was PBMCs. This receptor was identified in a human donor in good health (CMV status not recorded). Some clones in this sample may be carry-over from other donors' samples.

The CDR3, as DNA: TGTGCCAGCAGTTTTTCCAGGGGAGCGGGCTGGCCCGGGGAGCTGTTTTTT. It yields the protein CASSFSRGAGWPGELFF. The V call is TRBV28, the J call TRBJ2-2; D tentatively fits TRBD1 or TRBD2 (6 bases each). Trimming cost V 3 bases and J 6 bases, with 20 bases left between them. Germline loops: CDR1 MDHEN, CDR2 SYDVKM. The CDR3 is made up of 17 amino acids.